What follows is one TCR beta chain and its context. Only in-frame clones appear in the TCRdb table, and some are missing; sequencing was by immunoSEQ multiplex PCR. The sample carries approximately 480,000 clones, almost 80% recorded once. This specimen belongs to a study of shared clonotypes between healthy human individuals. This CDR3 has 15 residues. V lost 5 bases to trimming and J lost 0 bases; unmatched junction nucleotides: 2. From germline, CDR1 is MNHEY and CDR2 SMNVEV (reference sequence). The sequence derives from a woman between 40 and 55 years old in good health. Some clones in this sample may be carry-over from other donors' samples. Sample: PBMCs. V and J are TRBV27 and TRBJ1-4, with TRBD1 matching over 8 bases. The CDR3 DNA follows: TGTGCCAGCAGTGTGACAGGGGCAACTAATGAAAAACTGTTTTTT. Encoded protein: CASSVTGATNEKLFF.